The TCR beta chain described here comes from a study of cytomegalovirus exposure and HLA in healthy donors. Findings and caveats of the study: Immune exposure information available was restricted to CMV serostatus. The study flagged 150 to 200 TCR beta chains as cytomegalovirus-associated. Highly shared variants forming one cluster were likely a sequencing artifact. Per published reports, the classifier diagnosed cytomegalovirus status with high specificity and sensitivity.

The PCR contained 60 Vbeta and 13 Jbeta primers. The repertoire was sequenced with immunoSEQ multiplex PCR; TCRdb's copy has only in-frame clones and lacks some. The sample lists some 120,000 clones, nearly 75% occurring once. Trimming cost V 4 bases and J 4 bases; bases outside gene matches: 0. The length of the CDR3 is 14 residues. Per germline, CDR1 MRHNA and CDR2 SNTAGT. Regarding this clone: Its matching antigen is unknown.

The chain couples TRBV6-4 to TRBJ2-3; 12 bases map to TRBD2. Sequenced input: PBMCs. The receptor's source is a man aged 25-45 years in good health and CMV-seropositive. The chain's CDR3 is CASSGTSGADTQYF. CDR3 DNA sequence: TGTGCCAGCAGTGGGACTAGCGGGGCAGATACGCAGTATTTT.